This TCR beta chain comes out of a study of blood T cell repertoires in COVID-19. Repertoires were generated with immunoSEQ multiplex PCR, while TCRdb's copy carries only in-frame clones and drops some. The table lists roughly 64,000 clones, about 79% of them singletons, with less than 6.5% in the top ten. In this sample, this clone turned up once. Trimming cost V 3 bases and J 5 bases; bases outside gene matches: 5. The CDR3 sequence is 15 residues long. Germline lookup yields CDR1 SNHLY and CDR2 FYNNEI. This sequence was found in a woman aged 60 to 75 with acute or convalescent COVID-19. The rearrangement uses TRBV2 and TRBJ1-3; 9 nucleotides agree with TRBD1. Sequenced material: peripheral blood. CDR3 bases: TGTGCCAGCAGTGAGAGACAGGGGGTGCGAAACACCATATATTTT. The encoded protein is CASSERQGVRNTIYF.